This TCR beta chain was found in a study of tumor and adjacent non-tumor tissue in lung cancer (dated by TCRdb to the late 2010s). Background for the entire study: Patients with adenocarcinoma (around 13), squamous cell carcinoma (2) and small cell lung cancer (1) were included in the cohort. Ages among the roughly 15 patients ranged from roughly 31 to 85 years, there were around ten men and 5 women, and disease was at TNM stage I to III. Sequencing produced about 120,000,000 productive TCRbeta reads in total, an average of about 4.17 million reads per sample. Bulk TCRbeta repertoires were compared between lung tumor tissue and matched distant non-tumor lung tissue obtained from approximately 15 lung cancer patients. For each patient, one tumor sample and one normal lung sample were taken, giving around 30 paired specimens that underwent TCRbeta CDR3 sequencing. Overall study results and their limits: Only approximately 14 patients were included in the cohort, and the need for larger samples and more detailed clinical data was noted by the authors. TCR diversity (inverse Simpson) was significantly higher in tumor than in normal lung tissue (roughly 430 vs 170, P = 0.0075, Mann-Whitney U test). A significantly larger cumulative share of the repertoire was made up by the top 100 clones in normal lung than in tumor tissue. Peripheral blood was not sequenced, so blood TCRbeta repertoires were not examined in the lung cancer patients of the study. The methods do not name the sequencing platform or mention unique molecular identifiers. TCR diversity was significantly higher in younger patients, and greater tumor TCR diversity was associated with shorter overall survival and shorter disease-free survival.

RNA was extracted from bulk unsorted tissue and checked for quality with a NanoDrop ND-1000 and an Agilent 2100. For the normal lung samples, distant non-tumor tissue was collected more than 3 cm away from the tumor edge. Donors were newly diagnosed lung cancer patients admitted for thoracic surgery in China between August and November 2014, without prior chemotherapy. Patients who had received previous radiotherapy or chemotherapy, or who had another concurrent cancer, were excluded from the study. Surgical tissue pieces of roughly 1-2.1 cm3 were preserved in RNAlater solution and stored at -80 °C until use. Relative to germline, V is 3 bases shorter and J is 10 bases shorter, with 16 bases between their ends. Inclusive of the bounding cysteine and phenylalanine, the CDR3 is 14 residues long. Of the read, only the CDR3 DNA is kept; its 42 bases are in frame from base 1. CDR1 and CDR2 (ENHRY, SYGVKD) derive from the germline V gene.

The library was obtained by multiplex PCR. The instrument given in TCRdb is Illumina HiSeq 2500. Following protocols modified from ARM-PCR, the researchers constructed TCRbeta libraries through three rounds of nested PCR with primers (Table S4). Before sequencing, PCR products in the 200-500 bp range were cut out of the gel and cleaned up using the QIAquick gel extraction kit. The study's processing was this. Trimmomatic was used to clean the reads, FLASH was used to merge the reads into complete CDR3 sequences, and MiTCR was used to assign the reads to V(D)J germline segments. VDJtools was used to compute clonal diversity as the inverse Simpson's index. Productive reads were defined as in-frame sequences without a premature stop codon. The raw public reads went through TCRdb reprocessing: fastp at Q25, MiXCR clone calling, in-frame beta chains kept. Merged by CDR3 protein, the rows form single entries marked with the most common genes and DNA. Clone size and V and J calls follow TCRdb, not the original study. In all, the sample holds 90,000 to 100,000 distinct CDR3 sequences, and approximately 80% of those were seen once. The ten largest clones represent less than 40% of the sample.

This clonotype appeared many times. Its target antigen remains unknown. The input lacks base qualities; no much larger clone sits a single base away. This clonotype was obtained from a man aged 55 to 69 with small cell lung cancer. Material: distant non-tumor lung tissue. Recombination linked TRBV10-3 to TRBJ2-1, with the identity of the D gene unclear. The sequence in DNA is TGTGCCATCAGTGACAGTACTTCCGATGGAGAGCAGTTCTTC. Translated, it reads CAISDSTSDGEQFF.